This T cell receptor beta chain was observed in a study of response to subunit inactivated influenza vaccine. Note on this clonotype: Its antigen is still unknown.

CDR1 and CDR2 from the germline V gene are SEHNR and FQNEAQ (reference sequence). V lost 5 bases and J 0 bases, leaving 11 bases between the germline ends. This CDR3 is built from 15 residues. Broader study findings: Few new T cells, the authors suggested, are recruited by each seasonal influenza vaccination.

TCRdb used MiXCR to reprocess the RT-PCR reads, holding one entry per CDR3 protein. The table has about 780,000 distinct CDR3 sequences, roughly 20% seen once. The V call is TRBV7-9, the J call TRBJ1-5; D not resolved. The origin of this receptor is a man aged 50 or older who received an inactivated influenza vaccine. The material was PBMCs from blood, obtained around 5 days after vaccination. The CDR3 region is CASSLGADSNQPQHF. CDR3 sequence (DNA): TGTGCCAGCAGCCTGGGAGCCGATAGCAATCAGCCCCAGCATTTT. Filled out from reference TRBV7-9 and TRBJ1-5, the complete variable domain reads DTGVSQNPRHKITKRGQNVTFRCDPISEHNRLYWYRQTLGQGPEFLTYFQNEAQLEKSRLLSDRFSAERPKGSFSTLEIQRTEQGDSAMYLCASSLGADSNQPQHFGDGTRLSIL.